This TCR beta chain was recorded in a study of OX40 agonist ivuxolimab in advanced cancers. At the level of the study: Patients with prior anti-PD-1, anti-PD-L1 or anti-CTLA-4 therapy were eligible; roughly 41% had some.

Study outcomes and limitations: Patients with a partial response at 0.1-3.0 mg/kg had among the lowest clonal expansion.

This clone was counted once. What it binds is not known. The CDR3 contains 13 residues. Germline V gene data show CDR1 as SGHDN and CDR2 as FVKESK. V was clipped by 10 bases and J by 3 bases; unmatched bases: 6. Libraries were prepared by immunoSEQ multiplex PCR; TCRdb keeps only in-frame clonotypes and omits some of them. The sample has about 89,000 clones, about 88% seen once; the top ten hold roughly 0.3%. The TCR comes from an adult with an advanced solid tumor such as melanoma, head and neck, liver or kidney cancer. The chain couples TRBV14 to TRBJ1-2, with 9 bases lining up with TRBD1. The sample consisted of CD4+ or CD8+ T cells sorted from blood, taken in a trial of the OX40 agonist ivuxolimab. The CDR3 loop is CATSGQGHYGYTF. CDR3 bases: TGTGCCACTTCCGGACAGGGGCACTATGGCTACACCTTC.